This T cell receptor beta chain comes out of a study of T-cell reconstitution after alpha-beta-depleted transplantation in children. Researchers prepared the TCRbeta library using unique molecular identifiers, the study reports. One entry per CDR3 protein, called by TCRdb with MiXCR from the PCR reads. The top ten hold around 10% of the sample, which has 250,000 to 350,000 distinct CDR3 sequences, 9.9% seen once. The CDR3 has 16 residues. Germline CDR1 reads SGHTA; CDR2 reads FQGTGA. The ends lost 5 bases at V and 9 bases at J; junction bases unmatched: 10. This clonotype was picked up a small number of times.

The chain joins TRBV7-3 to TRBJ2-1; TRBD2 agrees at 13 bases. The material was PBMCs from the stem cell graft donor, obtained from the stem cell graft. The receptor was isolated from a human donor who donated a stem cell graft to a child with SCID. In DNA form, the CDR3 reads TGTGCCAGCAGCGAGGCCCCGGGACTAGCGGGGACTGAGCAGTTCTTC. Protein product: CASSEAPGLAGTEQFF.